The entry below gives a single T cell receptor beta chain sequence along with its context. Its antigen is undetermined. The source of the sample is a study of OX40 agonist ivuxolimab in advanced cancers. The germline V gene encodes CDR1 PRHDT and CDR2 FYEKMQ (reference sequence). The CDR3 extends over 15 amino acids. V was cut by 2 bases and J by 0 bases, with 11 bases left in between. Study results and caveats: Average numbers of expanded clones were greater in CD8+ T cells than in CD4+. Partial responders treated at 0.1-3.0 mg/kg exhibited clonal expansion among the lowest measured.

Sequenced by immunoSEQ multiplex PCR; TCRdb stores in-frame clones only, minus some. The sample includes 60,000 to 75,000 clones, 80% of them seen just once. This sample comprised CD4+ or CD8+ T cells sorted from blood, obtained in a trial of the OX40 agonist ivuxolimab. The V gene is TRBV13, the J gene TRBJ2-7; D remains ambiguous. The clonotype comes from an adult with an advanced solid tumor such as melanoma, head and neck, liver or kidney cancer. The DNA for the CDR3 is TGTGCCAGCAGCTTAATGGGGTCCCTCTCCTACGAGCAGTACTTC. Amino acid sequence: CASSLMGSLSYEQYF.